These 15 T cell receptor beta chains share one sample of origin, sequenced in a study of T-cell memory formation after mild COVID-19. TCRdb fed the 5' RACE reads into MiXCR, producing one record per CDR3 protein. The sample comprises under 250,000 distinct CDR3 sequences, more than 8% of which are singletons, and roughly 3.5% rests with the top ten. Material for sequencing was PBMCs or a T cell subset sorted from them (not recorded which). These receptor sequences come from a man younger than 35 who had mild COVID-19 (a few samples of this study predate the infection). Cell type and time point are not known.

This chain uses TRBV25-1 with TRBJ2-1; 10 bases are a match to TRBD1. J was trimmed by 5 bases and V by 6 bases; bases with no gene match: 7. CDR3 size: 15 residues. CDR1 MGHDK and CDR2 SYGVNS come from the germline V gene. The CDR3 reads CASRNYGTGDNEQFF. Here the CDR3 DNA reads TGTGCCAGCAGGAATTATGGGACAGGGGACAATGAGCAGTTCTTC.

This clonotype was seen a handful of times. The rearrangement links TRBV4-3 to TRBJ1-3; TRBD1 matches 10 bases. The CDR3 has 18 residues. Germline lookup yields CDR1 LGHNA and CDR2 YSLEER. V was pared by 0 bases and J by 2 bases, with 7 bases of the junction left unmatched. CDR3 in amino acids: CASSQDPDRGIAGNTIYF. The CDR3 nucleotides are TGCGCCAGCAGCCAAGATCCGGACAGGGGGATCGCTGGAAACACCATATATTTT.

V and J are TRBV30 and TRBJ1-1; 8 bases fit TRBD1. The ends lost 0 bases at V and 4 bases at J; junction bases unmatched: 7. This CDR3 region has 15 residues. Germline V gives CDR1 GTSNPN, CDR2 SVGIG (reference sequence). The CDR3 sequence: CAWSVQGEGGTEAFF. CDR3 DNA sequence: TGTGCCTGGAGTGTACAGGGGGAAGGCGGCACTGAAGCTTTCTTT. The whole variable domain, filled in from reference TRBV30 and TRBJ1-1, reads SQTIHQWPATLVQPVGSPLSLECTVEGTSNPNLYWYRQAAGRGLQLLFYSVGIGQISSEVPQNLSASRPQDRQFILSSKKLLLSDSGFYLCAWSVQGEGGTEAFFGQGTRLTVV.

Only a few counts were recorded for this clonotype. This rearrangement joins TRBV6-2 or TRBV6-3 to TRBJ2-5; no reliable D call. This CDR3 spans 13 amino acids. Germline CDR1 is MNHEY and CDR2 is SVGEGT. Trimming took 6 bases from V and 5 from J, leaving 13 bases between them. CDR3: CASRDPPQETQYF. The CDR3 nucleotides are TGTGCCAGCAGGGACCCACCACAGGAGACCCAGTACTTC.

The DNA of the CDR3 is TGTGCCAGCAGTTACTTGAGCGGGGGCACAGATACGCAGTATTTT. It encodes CASSYLSGGTDTQYF. The V gene is TRBV6-6, the J gene TRBJ2-3, with 7 bases matching TRBD2. Germline values: CDR1 MNHNY, CDR2 SVGAGI (reference sequence). V was clipped by 1 base and J by 1 base; unmatched bases: 2. This CDR3 spans 15 amino acids.

This clonotype was seen ten or more times. The chain carries TRBV10-3 and TRBJ2-2; perhaps TRBD1 as D (6 bases). Germline assignment: CDR1 ENHRY and CDR2 SYGVKD. V shed 5 bases and J shed 1 base, with 17 bases lying between them. The CDR3 sequence is 17 residues long. CDR3 amino acids: CAISKTAGDQNTGELFF. The CDR3, as DNA: TGTGCCATCAGTAAGACCGCAGGGGACCAGAACACCGGGGAGCTGTTTTTT.

This clonotype has just a few counts. The chain couples TRBV18 to TRBJ1-4, with 8 bases fitting TRBD1. The V gene end was trimmed by 6 bases and the J gene end by 2 bases; junction bases not matched to a gene: 5. The CDR3 sequence is 15 residues long. Germline V gene sequence: CDR1 KGHSH, CDR2 LQKENI. This chain's CDR3 is CASSRQGRTNEKLFF. The CDR3 DNA follows: TGTGCCAGCTCGCGACAGGGGCGGACTAATGAAAAACTGTTTTTT. The complete variable domain, with remaining parts taken from reference TRBV18 and TRBJ1-4, reads NAGVMQNPRHLVRRRGQEARLRCSPMKGHSHVYWYRQLPEEGLKFMVYLQKENIIDESGMPKERFSAEFPKEGPSILRIQQVVRGDSAAYFCASSRQGRTNEKLFFGSGTQLSVL.

This sequence joins TRBV6-2 or TRBV6-3 and TRBJ2-1; the match to TRBD2 covers 13 bases. The V gene end was trimmed by 5 bases and the J gene end by 8 bases; junction bases not matched to a gene: 12. The CDR3 has 17 amino acids. The germline CDR1 and CDR2 sequences are MNHEY and SVGEGT. The CDR3 coding sequence is TGTGCCAGCAGTCTGAGGACTAGCGGGAGTCTTGCCCATGAGCAGTTCTTC. It translates to CASSLRTSGSLAHEQFF.

This clonotype qualifies as medium-sized. V is TRBV5-1 and J is TRBJ2-3, with D possibly matching TRBD2 (5 bases). Germline V gene data show CDR1 as SGHRS and CDR2 as YFSETQ. This CDR3 region has 18 residues. The V end was cut by 4 bases, the J end by 2 bases, with 23 bases between. CDR3 sequence: CASSPRSGWRLITDTQYF. The CDR3, as DNA: TGCGCCAGCAGCCCTCGATCTGGGTGGAGGCTTATCACAGATACGCAGTATTTT.

V is TRBV5-1 and J is TRBJ2-1; tentative D call: TRBD2 (5 bases). CDR3 size: 13 residues. The ends were cut back, 4 bases at V and 6 bases at J, with 11 bases in the middle. CDR1 SGHRS and CDR2 YFSETQ come from the germline V gene. In nucleotides, the CDR3 is TGCGCCAGCAGCATCGGACTGTCCAATGAGCAGTTCTTC. Encoded protein: CASSIGLSNEQFF.

In its sample, this clonotype was seen many times. The rearrangement joins TRBV6-5 to TRBJ2-5; a possible D gene is TRBD2 (5 bases). This CDR3 spans 15 amino acids. Germline values: CDR1 MNHEY, CDR2 SVGAGI. With 6 bases removed from V and 3 bases from J, the gap between germline ends came to 17 bases. CDR3 protein: CASRPGGRTEETQYF. DNA for the CDR3: TGTGCCAGCAGACCAGGAGGCCGAACCGAAGAGACCCAGTACTTC.

The V call is TRBV20-1, the J call TRBJ1-3; D gene unclear. The V end lost 4 bases, the J end lost 1 base, and 8 bases lay between the germline ends. The germline V gene has CDR1 DFQATT and CDR2 SNEGSKA (reference sequence). The CDR3 sequence is 13 residues long. CDR3 coding DNA: TGCAGTGCTACCGGGGAGTCTGGAAACACCATATATTTT. Its protein product is CSATGESGNTIYF.

The chain links TRBV5-1 to TRBJ2-5; 9 bases agree with TRBD2. The CDR3 covers 15 residues. J gave up 2 bases and V 6 bases, and 8 bases lay outside the gene matches. The germline CDR1 and CDR2 sequences are SGHRS and YFSETQ. The CDR3 here is CASKEGSGGQETQYF. The CDR3 region has the DNA TGCGCCAGCAAGGAGGGTAGCGGGGGACAAGAGACCCAGTACTTC.

V and J are TRBV5-1 and TRBJ2-5; D uncertain. The CDR3 sequence is 14 residues long. The V and J ends lost 3 bases and 8 bases respectively, with 17 bases between them. Germline V lookup: CDR1 SGHRS, CDR2 YFSETQ. CDR3 sequence (DNA): TGCGCCAGCAGCTCGCGGACGGACCCCGGCACCCAGTACTTC. Translated, it gives CASSSRTDPGTQYF.

The chain links TRBV20-1 to TRBJ1-5, with 9 bases fitting TRBD1. This CDR3 has 14 residues. The germline V gene has CDR1 DFQATT and CDR2 SNEGSKA (reference sequence). V was pared by 6 bases and J by 11 bases, with 14 bases of the junction left unmatched. The chain's CDR3 is CSARTGGPLRAQHF. CDR3 coding DNA: TGCAGTGCCAGAACAGGGGGCCCTCTCCGAGCCCAGCATTTT.